This T cell receptor (beta chain) was captured by sequencing in a study of a mutant IDH1 vaccine in newly diagnosed glioma. Study information: Patients were pretreated with radiotherapy, temozolomide, or both, mostly both.

As for this clone: The antigen is undetermined.

TCRdb keeps only in-frame clones here, not all; method: immunoSEQ multiplex PCR. The sample contains about 54,000 clones, around 84% of which appear only once. Study observations and caveats: Apparently unrelated to pseudoprogression were changes in the top peripheral T cell clonotypes.

Germline V lookup: CDR1 SEHNR, CDR2 FQNEAQ (reference sequence). This CDR3 has 14 residues. V was pared by 0 bases and J by 3 bases, with 1 base of the junction left unmatched. As to time point: week 35, safety follow-up. Vaccination comprised doses that each held 300 ug of mutant IDH1 20-mer peptide, plus topical imiquimod. This chain connects TRBV7-9 to TRBJ2-5; 7 bases line up with TRBD2. The TCR sequence derives from a woman under 30 with glioma. The sequencing here drew on PBMCs, taken from a glioma patient whose treatment included an IDH1 peptide vaccine. CDR3 sequence (DNA): TGTGCCAGCAGCTTAGCGGGGGGGGAAGAGACCCAGTACTTC. Amino acid sequence: CASSLAGGEETQYF.